This T cell receptor beta chain emerged from a study of type 1 regulatory T cells. About the study: T-allo10 is a Tr1-enriched, alloantigen-specific CD4 T cell product made in vitro.

Notes on this clonotype: Its antigen is unknown.

TCRdb reprocessed the reads with MiXCR, giving one entry per CDR3 protein. The data contain 20,000 to 30,000 distinct CDR3 sequences, 72% of them singletons. The CDR3 sequence is 16 residues long. Germline V gene sequence: CDR1 MNHEY, CDR2 SVGAGI. Losses at the gene ends were 2 bases for V and 8 bases for J; bases not matched to a gene: 10. The V gene is TRBV6-5, the J gene TRBJ2-1; 9 nucleotides match TRBD2. The receptor comes from a human donor in good health. Material for sequencing was cultured T cells, either the whole culture or a sorted T cell fraction (not recorded which). Sample subset: Tr1-enriched cell product generated in vitro against host alloantigens. Written as DNA, the CDR3 is TGTGCCAGCAGTTACGTTCCGGAGCGGGGGGTTGATGAGCAGTTCTTC. Its protein is CASSYVPERGVDEQFF.